Below are 11 T cell receptor beta chains sequenced from a single sample in a study of vaccination effects on CD4 cells after COVID-19. These receptors' targets are unknown. Researchers isolated CD4+ T cells once about eleven days of culture had elapsed. Method: immunoSEQ multiplex PCR; TCRdb's copy keeps in-frame clones and lacks some. This table has 70,000 or so clones, 77% appearing once. Here the sequenced sample was CD4+ T cells from PBMCs cultured without peptide, taken before COVID-19 vaccination. Receptors were obtained from a human donor who received a COVID-19 vaccine.

The rearrangement uses TRBV30 and TRBJ1-4; D is uncertain. The CDR3 has 14 amino acids. V lost 6 bases and J lost 6, with 17 bases in between. Germline V gives CDR1 GTSNPN, CDR2 SVGIG (reference sequence). The CDR3 loop is CACSVFDSYEKLFF. The DNA of the CDR3 is TGTGCCTGTAGCGTTTTTGACTCTTATGAAAAACTGTTTTTT.

This clone was seen only once. The chain recombines TRBV7-2 with TRBJ2-2; no clear D gene. Per the germline V gene, CDR1 is SGHTA and CDR2 is FQGNSA. This CDR3 comprises 14 residues. The germline V and J ends were trimmed by 1 base and 4 bases, with 7 bases remaining between them. CDR3 DNA: TGTGCCAGCAGCTTAGGGCAGCTCACCGGGGAGCTGTTTTTT. This encodes CASSLGQLTGELFF. The full variable domain, completed using reference TRBV7-2 and TRBJ2-2, is GAGVSQSPSNKVTEKGKDVELRCDPISGHTALYWYRQSLGQGLEFLIYFQGNSAPDKSGLPSDRFSAERTGGSVSTLTIQRTQQEDSAVYLCASSLGQLTGELFFGEGSRLTVL.

The chain is built from TRBV27 and TRBJ2-2; TRBD2 aligns across 8 bases. The germline gives CDR1 MNHEY, CDR2 SMNVEV (reference sequence). The CDR3 has 18 residues. Trimming removed 5 bases from V and 1 base from J; junction bases left unmatched: 12. The CDR3 protein is CASSQRGASGLNTGELFF. As DNA, the CDR3 is TGTGCCAGCAGTCAACGTGGGGCTAGCGGGTTGAACACCGGGGAGCTGTTTTTT.

The V and J genes are TRBV14 and TRBJ2-3; D ambiguous. V gave up 1 base and J gave up 1 base, with 9 bases separating them. Germline V lookup: CDR1 SGHDN, CDR2 FVKESK. The CDR3 is 15 amino acids. The DNA of the CDR3 is TGTGCCAGCAGCCAAGTAGGGCAGGGCACAGATACGCAGTATTTT. It yields the protein CASSQVGQGTDTQYF.

The sample holds one count of this clone. The V call is TRBV6-2 or TRBV6-3, the J call TRBJ1-2, with D hard to call. The length of the CDR3 is 14 residues. V lost 2 bases and J 2 bases, leaving 9 bases between the germline ends. The germline V gene encodes CDR1 MNHEY and CDR2 SVGEGT. CDR3 sequence reads: CASSYELGNYGYTF. DNA of the CDR3: TGTGCCAGCAGTTACGAGTTGGGGAACTATGGCTACACCTTC.

The chain links TRBV6-5 to TRBJ1-2; D uncertain. The CDR3 covers 13 residues. Trimming left V 4 bases short and J 4 bases short, with 10 bases between. Germline-derived CDR1 and CDR2 are MNHEY and SVGAGI. In DNA, the CDR3 is TGTGCCAGCAGTTCCACGGGCAGCTATGGCTACACCTTC. Protein product: CASSSTGSYGYTF.

The sample holds a few counts of this clone. V is TRBV12-3 or TRBV12-4 and J is TRBJ1-2; D remains ambiguous. This CDR3 is 12 amino acids long. Trimming removed 3 bases at V and 6 bases at J, with 8 bases between. The CDR3 spells CASSFGGNGYTF. CDR3 nucleotide sequence: TGTGCCAGCAGTTTTGGAGGGAATGGCTACACCTTC.

This clone was counted once. The gene calls are TRBV3-1 (or the pseudogene TRBV3-2) and TRBJ2-3; D unclear. Trimming removed 1 base from V and 5 bases from J, with 13 bases in between. This CDR3 is built from 15 residues. Germline V CDR1 and CDR2: LGHDT, YNNKEL (reference sequence). The CDR3 DNA reads TGTGCCAGCAGCCAAGGGAAGTTGTCAGGAGATACGCAGTATTTT. This translates into CASSQGKLSGDTQYF.

The J gene is TRBJ1-6, the V gene TRBV7-9; a possible D gene is TRBD1 (5 bases). The V end was cut by 2 bases, the J end by 10 bases, with 18 bases between. Germline CDR1 is SEHNR and CDR2 is FQNEAQ (reference sequence). The CDR3 extends over 16 amino acids. The CDR3 is CASSLIWGSRESPLHF. The CDR3 DNA reads as TGTGCCAGCAGCTTAATATGGGGGAGTCGGGAATCACCCCTCCACTTT.

This chain uses TRBV6-4 with TRBJ1-1; the match to TRBD1 covers 7 bases. The CDR3 extends over 12 amino acids. J was trimmed by 6 bases and V by 5 bases; bases with no gene match: 3. CDR1 and CDR2 (germline): MRHNA, SNTAGT. The CDR3 DNA reads TGTGCCAGCAGTCGACAGGGCGCTGAAGCTTTCTTT. As protein: CASSRQGAEAFF.

This rearrangement joins TRBV24-1 to TRBJ2-3; 8 bases agree with TRBD1. V dropped 7 bases and J dropped 3; count of bases not matched to a gene: 5. Per the germline V gene, CDR1 is KGHDR and CDR2 is SFDVKD. CDR3 size: 14 residues. Here the CDR3 DNA reads TGTGCCACCAGGGACAGGGTGAAGACAGATACGCAGTATTTT. It is translated as CATRDRVKTDTQYF.